This T cell receptor beta chain emerged from a study of cytomegalovirus exposure and HLA in healthy donors. CDR1 and CDR2 from the germline V gene are MGHDK and SYGVNS. The CDR3 consists of 11 residues. V dropped 4 bases and J dropped 6; count of bases not matched to a gene: 0. 60 Vbeta and 13 Jbeta primers were used in PCR. Repertoires were generated with immunoSEQ multiplex PCR, while TCRdb's copy carries only in-frame clones and drops some. This sample contains approximately 130,000 clones. The sequenced sample was PBMCs. The rearrangement uses TRBV25-1 and TRBJ2-7, with TRBD1 matching 7 bases. The receptor was derived from a woman aged 55-75 years in good health and CMV-seronegative. CDR3 nucleotides: TGTGCCAGCAGTGCAGGGGGCGAGCAGTACTTC. Translated: CASSAGGEQYF.